A selection of T cell receptor beta chains follows, all from one sample in a study of blood T cell repertoires in COVID-19. Here immunoSEQ multiplex PCR was the method, and the copy in TCRdb shows in-frame clones only, minus some. The sample yields about 400,000 clones, roughly 90% seen once. The sequenced sample consisted of PBMCs or T cells enriched from blood (not recorded which). The receptors were sampled from a woman aged 30 to 39 who had recovered from COVID-19. The CDR3 runs from the conserved cysteine through the conserved F or W. Each record gives: J gene, D gene, clone size, V gene, CDR3 DNA, CDR3 protein. D genes are given only for firm matches. Where a row states a size, it is once, few, many or the class of an expanded clone; other rows omit it.

J: TRBJ2-5
D: NA
size: NA
V: TRBV7-6
DNA: TGTGCCAGCAGCTTAGGTCGTCAGGAGACCCAGTACTTC
CDR3: CASSLGRQETQYF

J: TRBJ2-1
D: NA
size: once
V: TRBV7-9
DNA: TGTGCCAGCAGCTTAGGTTGGGGCGATGAGCAGTTCTTC
CDR3: CASSLGWGDEQFF

J: TRBJ2-5
D: NA
size: NA
V: TRBV11-1
DNA: TGTGCCAGCAGCGCTCATAGCGAGGAGACCCAGTACTTC
CDR3: CASSAHSEETQYF

J: TRBJ1-1
D: NA
size: NA
V: TRBV30
DNA: TGTGCCTGGAGCGAGGTGGTCACTGAAGCTTTCTTT
CDR3: CAWSEVVTEAFF

J: TRBJ2-6
D: TRBD1
size: NA
V: TRBV4-1
DNA: TGCGCCAGCAGCGACAAGGGACAGGGCTCCCTCTCTGGGGCCAACGTCCTGACTTTC
CDR3: CASSDKGQGSLSGANVLTF

J: TRBJ1-1
D: TRBD1
size: NA
V: TRBV15
DNA: TGTGCCACCAGCAGACCTACAGGGGGCACTGAAGCTTTCTTT
CDR3: CATSRPTGGTEAFF

J: TRBJ2-1
D: TRBD2
size: NA
V: TRBV2
DNA: TGTGCCAGCAGTCTACTCCAACGGGGGGGATACAATGAGCAGTTCTTC
CDR3: CASSLLQRGGYNEQFF

J: TRBJ1-6
D: TRBD1
size: NA
V: TRBV7-2
DNA: TGTGCCAGCAGCCCTGACAGGGTAGTTTCACCCCTCCACTTT
CDR3: CASSPDRVVSPLHF

J: TRBJ2-1
D: NA
size: few
V: TRBV19
DNA: TGTGCCAGTAGTAAGTGGGGGCAGGACAATGAGCAGTTCTTC
CDR3: CASSKWGQDNEQFF

J: TRBJ2-1
D: TRBD1
size: NA
V: TRBV12-5
DNA: TGTGCTAGTGGTTTGGCTCCTGAGGACAGGGGGTTCCATGAGCAGTTCTTC
CDR3: CASGLAPEDRGFHEQFF

J: TRBJ1-2
D: TRBD1
size: NA
V: TRBV3-1/TRBV3-2
DNA: TGTGCCAGCAGCCACGCACAGGGGGCCGACACCTTC
CDR3: CASSHAQGADTF

J: TRBJ2-4
D: NA
size: NA
V: TRBV4-1
DNA: TGCGCCAGCAGCCAAGATAGTGCTTTTGCCAAAAACATTCAGTACTTC
CDR3: CASSQDSAFAKNIQYF

J: TRBJ1-4
D: TRBD1
size: NA
V: TRBV3-1/TRBV3-2
DNA: TGTGCCAGCAGCCCCTCCCGGGACAGGGGTGAAAAACTGTTTTTT
CDR3: CASSPSRDRGEKLFF

J: TRBJ1-2
D: NA
size: NA
V: TRBV7-8
DNA: TGTGCCAGCAGCTTAGGGCAGGGGACCTATGGCTACACCTTC
CDR3: CASSLGQGTYGYTF

J: TRBJ2-7
D: TRBD2
size: NA
V: TRBV27
DNA: TGTGCCAGCAGTTTGAGTAGCGGGCGGTACGAGCAGTACTTC
CDR3: CASSLSSGRYEQYF

J: TRBJ1-5
D: NA
size: once
V: TRBV19
DNA: TGTGCCAGTGGCAGGGGCAATCAGCCCCAGCATTTT
CDR3: CASGRGNQPQHF

J: TRBJ2-7
D: NA
size: once
V: TRBV9
DNA: TGTGCCAGCAGCGTAGGACTGGCATACTCCTACGAGCAGTACTTC
CDR3: CASSVGLAYSYEQYF

J: TRBJ1-1
D: NA
size: NA
V: TRBV6-5
DNA: TGTGCCAGCAGTAAACAGGGCAGGGACACTGAAGCTTTCTTT
CDR3: CASSKQGRDTEAFF

J: TRBJ2-7
D: NA
size: once
V: TRBV2
DNA: TGTGCCAGCAGGGGCTGGTCCTACGAGCAGTACTTC
CDR3: CASRGWSYEQYF

J: TRBJ2-3
D: NA
size: NA
V: TRBV5-6
DNA: TGTGCCAGCAGCTTAGCTAGTCGCACAGATACGCAGTATTTT
CDR3: CASSLASRTDTQYF

J: TRBJ1-1
D: NA
size: once
V: TRBV5-1
DNA: TGCGCCAGCAGCGGTCAGACAGTAGGGACTGAAGCTTTCTTT
CDR3: CASSGQTVGTEAFF

J: TRBJ2-7
D: NA
size: NA
V: TRBV28
DNA: TGTGCCAGCAGTTCGCCGAGGGCAGGGGAGTACGAGCAGTACTTC
CDR3: CASSSPRAGEYEQYF

J: TRBJ1-1
D: NA
size: NA
V: TRBV6-4
DNA: TGTGCCAGCAGTGCCGGTAACGGGGGCACTGAAGCTTTCTTT
CDR3: CASSAGNGGTEAFF

J: TRBJ1-1
D: NA
size: NA
V: TRBV10-2
DNA: TGCGCCAGCACCAGGACACTGAACACTGAAGCTTTCTTT
CDR3: CASTRTLNTEAFF

J: TRBJ2-1
D: TRBD2
size: NA
V: TRBV5-4
DNA: TGTGCCAGCAGACCCGGGACTAGCGGGGGGGGAGTGAGCAATGAGCAGTTCTTC
CDR3: CASRPGTSGGGVSNEQFF

J: TRBJ1-5
D: TRBD1
size: NA
V: TRBV7-8
DNA: TGTGCCAGCAGCGGAGGGGGACAGGGGAGCAATCAGCCCCAGCATTTT
CDR3: CASSGGGQGSNQPQHF

J: TRBJ2-1
D: TRBD2
size: NA
V: TRBV2
DNA: TGTGCCAGCAGTCTGGTAGGGCAGCGGGAGCTGTACAATGAGCAGTTCTTC
CDR3: CASSLVGQRELYNEQFF

J: TRBJ1-6
D: NA
size: NA
V: TRBV11-2
DNA: TGTGCCAGCAGCTTAGATGGCGGTACAGGGTGGAATTCACCCCTCCACTTT
CDR3: CASSLDGGTGWNSPLHF

J: TRBJ2-1
D: NA
size: few
V: TRBV3-1/TRBV3-2
DNA: TGTGCCAGCAGCCAATACGAAGCCACAGGGGAGGTGTTGAATGAGCAGTTCTTC
CDR3: CASSQYEATGEVLNEQFF

J: TRBJ1-3
D: NA
size: few
V: TRBV9
DNA: TGTGCCAGCAGCGTAGGACAGGTTCTAAGGTCTGGAAACACCATATATTTT
CDR3: CASSVGQVLRSGNTIYF

J: TRBJ1-6
D: TRBD1
size: NA
V: TRBV6-5
DNA: TGTGCCAGCGGCCATTTTCAGGGGGCAGGTTCACCCCTCCACTTT
CDR3: CASGHFQGAGSPLHF

J: TRBJ2-7
D: TRBD2
size: NA
V: TRBV6-1
DNA: TGTGCCAGCAGTGAAACGGGGGGTAAGGAGCAGTACTTC
CDR3: CASSETGGKEQYF

J: TRBJ1-1
D: NA
size: NA
V: TRBV13
DNA: TGTGCCAGCAGCCCCGGAGGGCGGAGGACTGAAGCTTTCTTT
CDR3: CASSPGGRRTEAFF

J: TRBJ1-2
D: NA
size: once
V: TRBV7-9
DNA: TGTGCCAGCAGCTCAACGGGGGGGTTCTATGGCTACACCTTC
CDR3: CASSSTGGFYGYTF

J: TRBJ2-2
D: TRBD1
size: NA
V: TRBV6-4
DNA: TGTGCCATTCGGACAGGGTCGACCACCGGGGAGCTGTTTTTT
CDR3: CAIRTGSTTGELFF

J: TRBJ2-1
D: NA
size: NA
V: TRBV7-9
DNA: TGTGCCAGCAGCCCCCCCGATGGGCGGGAAGGTACCTACAATGAGCAGTTCTTC
CDR3: CASSPPDGREGTYNEQFF

J: TRBJ1-1
D: TRBD1
size: NA
V: TRBV28
DNA: TGTGCCAGCAGTCCCCGGACAGGGGGAACGAACACTGAAGCTTTCTTT
CDR3: CASSPRTGGTNTEAFF

J: TRBJ1-1
D: TRBD1
size: NA
V: TRBV5-1
DNA: TGCGCCAGCAGCTTACAGGGGGAAGGAGCTTTCTTT
CDR3: CASSLQGEGAFF

J: TRBJ2-7
D: TRBD1
size: NA
V: TRBV4-1
DNA: TGCGCCAGCAGCCAATTCGACAGGGGCGAGCAGTACTTC
CDR3: CASSQFDRGEQYF

J: TRBJ2-7
D: NA
size: NA
V: TRBV6-5
DNA: TGTGCCAGCAGTTTTGGAGGGGCGTCCTACGAGCAGTACTTC
CDR3: CASSFGGASYEQYF

J: TRBJ1-1
D: NA
size: NA
V: TRBV27
DNA: TGTGCCAGCAGTTCTTTATCGGGGGCTGAAGCTTTCTTT
CDR3: CASSSLSGAEAFF

J: TRBJ2-6
D: NA
size: NA
V: TRBV9
DNA: TGTGCCAGCAGCGTAGCTACTGGGGCCAACGTCCTGACTTTC
CDR3: CASSVATGANVLTF

J: TRBJ1-2
D: NA
size: few
V: TRBV29-1
DNA: TGCAGCGTTGAAGAGGATGAGGGGGTGGGCTATGGCTACACCTTC
CDR3: CSVEEDEGVGYGYTF

J: TRBJ2-1
D: NA
size: NA
V: TRBV2
DNA: TGTGCCAGCAGTGACCTCGGCTCCTACAATGAGCAGTTCTTC
CDR3: CASSDLGSYNEQFF

J: TRBJ1-5
D: NA
size: NA
V: TRBV10-3
DNA: TGTGCCATCAGGGACCACGGACAGAATCAGCCCCAGCATTTT
CDR3: CAIRDHGQNQPQHF

J: TRBJ2-1
D: NA
size: NA
V: TRBV11-2
DNA: TGTGCCAGCAGCTTATCTACCGGGTCCTACAATGAGCAGTTCTTC
CDR3: CASSLSTGSYNEQFF

J: TRBJ2-5
D: NA
size: NA
V: TRBV28
DNA: TGTGCCAGCAGTACGGTGGGAGGCACCTCACAAGAGACCCAGTACTTC
CDR3: CASSTVGGTSQETQYF

J: TRBJ1-2
D: NA
size: NA
V: TRBV27
DNA: TGTGCCAGCATAAGCTCTCAGGGAAGTAGTGGCTACACCTTC
CDR3: CASISSQGSSGYTF

J: TRBJ1-4
D: TRBD1
size: NA
V: TRBV28
DNA: TGTGCCACCTCTTTGGCGGGACAGGGTAATGAAAAACTGTTTTTT
CDR3: CATSLAGQGNEKLFF

J: TRBJ2-1
D: NA
size: NA
V: TRBV19
DNA: TGTGCCAGTAGTCTCATTTGGCAACCCACCCCCCATGAGCAGTTCTTC
CDR3: CASSLIWQPTPHEQFF

J: TRBJ2-1
D: TRBD2
size: NA
V: TRBV7-2
DNA: TGTGCCAGCAGCTTACGGTCGACTAGCGGATACAATGAGCAGTTCTTC
CDR3: CASSLRSTSGYNEQFF

J: TRBJ2-3
D: TRBD1
size: NA
V: TRBV7-8
DNA: TGTGCCAGCAGCTTACGCGACAGGGACGCAGATACGCAGTATTTT
CDR3: CASSLRDRDADTQYF

J: TRBJ1-2
D: NA
size: NA
V: TRBV14
DNA: TGTGCCAGCAGCCAATTATACTCCGGGTCGGCTGTCTATGGCTACACCTTC
CDR3: CASSQLYSGSAVYGYTF